This T cell receptor beta chain originates from a study of T cell changes during pregnancy in multiple sclerosis (dated by TCRdb to about 2019). With regard to the full study: The study looked at changes in the T cell repertoire across pregnancy in women with multiple sclerosis.

On this clone itself: This receptor's antigen is unknown. No much larger clone is present one base from it, and per-base qualities are unavailable.

CDR1 and CDR2, looked up from the germline V gene, are SNHLY and FYNNEI. The trim is 5 bases for V and 3 bases for J, with a gap of 13 bases between the germline ends. The CDR3, cysteine through phenylalanine, is 14 amino acids long. The kept DNA is CDR3 alone, 42 bases in frame from the first base. The library was made by the immunoSEQ multiplex PCR assay. Entries here come from immuneACCESS through TCRdb and include only in-frame sequences with V and J called. Some clones fail to appear in such tables; in the studies checked, an unresolved V gene covers under half of the shortfall, and the cause of the remainder is unknown. This sample holds tens of thousands of clones; less than 95% were observed only once. The ten most abundant clones make up 1.4% to 1.5% of the sample.

This specimen was peripheral blood, taken in the third trimester of pregnancy. This sequence was found in a female donor with multiple sclerosis, enrolled in a pregnancy study. The rearranged segments are TRBV2 and TRBJ1-1, with an unclear D gene assignment. The CDR3 region: CASSYDLEDTEAFF. The sequenced DNA: TGTGCCAGCAGTTACGACCTGGAGGACACTGAAGCTTTCTTT.